The rows below give T cell receptor beta chains drawn from one sample of a study of glioma-infiltrating T cells after dendritic cell vaccination. Using immunoSEQ multiplex PCR, the repertoire was profiled, and TCRdb retains in-frame clones only, with some absent. The sample consists of 85,000 to 110,000 clones, 81% of them appearing once. The sample consisted of blood, taken before dendritic cell vaccination. These TCRs come from a human donor with glioblastoma. CDR3s include the opening cysteine and the closing phenylalanine or tryptophan. D genes are given only for firm matches. Not every row has a clone size; where given, it reads once, few, many or a size class.

abundance | j_gene | d_gene | v_gene | CDR3nt | CDR3aa
- | TRBJ2-7 | - | TRBV12-1 | TGTGCCAGCAGATCTTGTGGGACTAGCGGGGGGTCTTTCTCCTACGAGCAGTACTTC | CASRSCGTSGGSFSYEQYF
- | TRBJ1-2 | - | TRBV6-5 | TGTGCCAGCAGTTACATAGGGGTTGGCGGCTACACCTTC | CASSYIGVGGYTF
- | TRBJ1-1 | - | TRBV9 | TGTGCCAGCAGTGGCGGCGGGGCCACTGAAGCTTTCTTT | CASSGGGATEAFF
- | TRBJ1-1 | - | TRBV6-6 | TGTGCCAGCACCCTAGACGGATACACTGAAGCTTTCTTT | CASTLDGYTEAFF
few | TRBJ2-1 | - | TRBV21-1 | TGTGCCAGCAGCAGGACTCTTCGCTCCTACAATGAGCAGTTCTTC | CASSRTLRSYNEQFF
- | TRBJ1-5 | - | TRBV19 | TGTGCCAGTAGTATTACAGGGTTATATAGCAATCAGCCCCAGCATTTT | CASSITGLYSNQPQHF
- | TRBJ1-5 | - | TRBV7-2 | TGTGCCAGCAGCTTCAACAGGGCTAGCAATCAGCCCCAGCATTTT | CASSFNRASNQPQHF
- | TRBJ2-5 | - | TRBV15 | TGTGCCACCAGCAGAGATTTAACGGTCCAAGAGACCCAGTACTTC | CATSRDLTVQETQYF
- | TRBJ1-5 | - | TRBV6-1 | TGTGCCAGCAGTGTGGGGGGGGATTTCAATCAGCCCCAGCATTTT | CASSVGGDFNQPQHF
- | TRBJ2-2 | TRBD2 | TRBV9 | TGTGCCAGCAGCGGTTCCGGGGGGGCTGAACCCGGGGAGCTGTTTTTT | CASSGSGGAEPGELFF
once | TRBJ1-2 | TRBD1 | TRBV7-6 | TGTGCCAGCAGCTTAACCACAGGGGGCGCGCGCTATGGCTACACCTTC | CASSLTTGGARYGYTF
- | TRBJ2-7 | - | TRBV5-5 | TGTGCCAGCAGGGGGGGTGGAACCTACGAGCAGTACTTC | CASRGGGTYEQYF
- | TRBJ2-7 | TRBD2 | TRBV4-1 | TGCGCCAGCAGCCAAGATCAACAGCGGGGGACCACCTACGAGCAGTACTTC | CASSQDQQRGTTYEQYF
- | TRBJ1-1 | - | TRBV30 | TGTGCCTGGAAAGTCGGGGGGGGAGAGAACACTGAAGCTTTCTTT | CAWKVGGGENTEAFF
- | TRBJ1-1 | - | TRBV6-1 | - | CASQYVGTIAFF
- | TRBJ1-6 | - | TRBV4-1 | TGCGCCAGCAGCCAAGATTTGGGAGAAAATTCACCCCTCCACTTT | CASSQDLGENSPLHF
- | TRBJ2-7 | TRBD1 | TRBV18 | TGTGCCAGTTGGACAGGGGGCGGAGAGCAGTACTTC | CASWTGGGEQYF
- | TRBJ1-2 | - | TRBV5-1 | TGCGCCAGCAGCTCGGACAGACAATTGTCCTATGGCTACACCTTC | CASSSDRQLSYGYTF
- | TRBJ1-2 | - | TRBV7-6 | TGTGCCAGCAGCTTAGGGCAGGGTGACTATGGCTACACCTTC | CASSLGQGDYGYTF
- | TRBJ1-2 | TRBD1 | TRBV7-9 | TGTGCCAGCAGTCCGGGACAGGGAGTTGATGGCTACACCTTC | CASSPGQGVDGYTF
- | TRBJ1-1 | - | TRBV19 | TGTGCCAGTAGTATAGGCCAGGAACTGAACACTGAAGCTTTCTTT | CASSIGQELNTEAFF
- | TRBJ2-7 | - | TRBV7-9 | TGTGCCAGCAGCTCTGGGGCCACTTCCTACGAGCAGTACTTC | CASSSGATSYEQYF
- | TRBJ2-5 | TRBD1 | TRBV7-2 | TGTGCCAGCAGCCCGGGGACAGGGGGCCATGAGACCCAGTACTTC | CASSPGTGGHETQYF
- | TRBJ1-2 | TRBD1 | TRBV11-2 | TGTGCCAGCAGCTCACTAAAAAGCCGGGGACAGCTTAACTATGGCTACACCTTC | CASSSLKSRGQLNYGYTF
- | TRBJ2-5 | - | TRBV7-2 | TGTGCCAGCAAACTGCATGTGCCCCAAGAGACCCAGTACTTC | CASKLHVPQETQYF
- | TRBJ2-7 | - | TRBV7-2 | TGTGCCAGCAGCGCGGACATATACGAGCAGTACTTC | CASSADIYEQYF
once | TRBJ1-2 | TRBD1 | TRBV10-3 | TGTGCCATCAGGGATTCGGGACAGGGACGCTATGGCTACACCTTC | CAIRDSGQGRYGYTF
- | TRBJ2-7 | - | TRBV27 | TGTGCCAGCAGTTTATACCGGTTCTCCTACGAGCAGTACTTC | CASSLYRFSYEQYF
- | TRBJ1-2 | - | TRBV6-1 | TGTGCCAGCAGTGGACAGCACTATGGCTACACCTTC | CASSGQHYGYTF
- | TRBJ1-1 | - | TRBV30 | TGTGCCTGGAGCCCCCGGGCCGGGGGAGGTACTGAAGCTTTCTTT | CAWSPRAGGGTEAFF
- | TRBJ1-6 | - | TRBV7-8 | TGTGCCAGCAGCCCCGACAGTAATTCACCCCTCCACTTT | CASSPDSNSPLHF
- | TRBJ2-7 | TRBD1 | TRBV6-5 | TGTGCCAGCAGAAGTCGACAGGGGAGCTCCTACGAGCAGTACTTC | CASRSRQGSSYEQYF